A selection of T cell receptor beta chains follows, all from one sample in a study of STAT3 mutations in large granular lymphocyte leukemia. Libraries were prepared by immunoSEQ multiplex PCR; TCRdb keeps only in-frame clonotypes and omits some of them. The repertoire includes over 30,000 clones, 88% of them detected once, and roughly 0.39% sits in the top ten. The sequencing input was PBMCs. The receptor source for this set is a human donor with T large granular lymphocyte leukemia. Some clones in this sample may be carry-over from other donors' samples. Each CDR3 is given with its conserved first and last residue. D genes are given only for firm matches. Where a row states a size, it is once, few, many or the class of an expanded clone; other rows omit it.

V	J	D	size	DNA	CDR3
TRBV6-5	TRBJ2-3	TRBD1	once	TGTGCCAGCAGTACGCAGGGGGCGCCCACAGATACGCAGTATTTT	CASSTQGAPTDTQYF
TRBV5-1	TRBJ2-5	TRBD2	.	TGCGCCAGCACCCGAGCGGGGGGGCAAGAGACCCAGTACTTC	CASTRAGGQETQYF
TRBV7-9	TRBJ1-4	.	.	TGTGCCAGCAGCTTAGCCCAGACTCCTAATGAAAAACTGTTTTTT	CASSLAQTPNEKLFF
TRBV30	TRBJ1-6	.	.	TGTGCCTGGAGTACCAACCAGGGTTATTCACCCCTCCACTTT	CAWSTNQGYSPLHF
TRBV19	TRBJ1-1	.	few	TGTGCCAGCGGACAGCCGAACACTGAAGCTTTCTTT	CASGQPNTEAFF
TRBV25-1	TRBJ1-2	.	.	TGTGCCAGCAGTGAATTCCCTTCAGGGAACTATGGCTACACCTTC	CASSEFPSGNYGYTF
TRBV7-9	TRBJ2-4	.	.	TGTGCCAGCAGCTTACTGGGCAGGAGTAAAGCCAAAAACATTCAGTACTTC	CASSLLGRSKAKNIQYF
TRBV14	TRBJ2-5	.	.	TGTGCCAGCAGCCAAGGGGTCAGGGGCCAAGAGACCCAGTACTTC	CASSQGVRGQETQYF
TRBV7-9	TRBJ1-2	.	.	TGTGCCAGCAGCCCAGACTCCTCTCACGACTATGGCTACACCTTC	CASSPDSSHDYGYTF
TRBV5-6	TRBJ2-1	.	.	TGTGCCAGCAGCCGGTCAGGGGCCTACAATGAGCAGTTCTTC	CASSRSGAYNEQFF
TRBV5-6	TRBJ1-4	.	.	TGTGCCAGCACCTCCCGGGGGGCAGGAGCATCAACTAATGAAAAACTGTTTTTT	CASTSRGAGASTNEKLFF
TRBV6-4	TRBJ2-3	.	.	TGTGCCAGCAGTGACTCAACGGGGTCAGATACGCAGTATTTT	CASSDSTGSDTQYF
TRBV6-1	TRBJ1-5	TRBD1	.	TGTGCCAGCAGTGAGCCAGGGGGATATAGCAATCAGCCCCAGCATTTT	CASSEPGGYSNQPQHF
TRBV19	TRBJ1-6	.	.	TGTGCCAGTAGTATCGGCTCTAATTCACCCCTCCACTTT	CASSIGSNSPLHF
TRBV5-6	TRBJ2-7	.	.	TGTGCCAGCAGGCGGAGTTTTCCCCAGGACGAGCAGTACTTC	CASRRSFPQDEQYF
TRBV7-8	TRBJ1-6	.	.	TGTGCCAGCAGCTTGGAGCGCAGCCCTAGCTCCTATAATTCACCCCTCCACTTT	CASSLERSPSSYNSPLHF
TRBV11-2	TRBJ1-6	.	.	TGTGCCAGCGACCCCGGCACAGGAGACAATTCACCCCTCCACTTT	CASDPGTGDNSPLHF
TRBV2	TRBJ1-5	.	once	TGTGCCAGCGGTCGGACAAGTGCGGGACAGCCCCAGCATTTT	CASGRTSAGQPQHF
TRBV5-1	TRBJ1-2	.	once	TGCGCCAGCAGCTTGGCCCCAGGGGAGGGTGGCTACACCTTC	CASSLAPGEGGYTF
TRBV4-1	TRBJ1-5	TRBD1	.	TGCGCCAGCAGCCAAGAGGGGAACAGGGGCCTCAATCAGCCCCAGCATTTT	CASSQEGNRGLNQPQHF
TRBV29-1	TRBJ1-2	.	.	TGCAGCGTTGAAGATAATAAGGGAACGGGAGGCTACACCTTC	CSVEDNKGTGGYTF
TRBV30	TRBJ1-4	.	.	TGTGCCTGGAGCCAACGACTGGGAAAACTGTTTTTT	CAWSQRLGKLFF
TRBV4-2	TRBJ2-7	TRBD2	.	TGTGCCAGCAGCCAAGGACTAGCGGGCTCCTACGAGCAGTACTTC	CASSQGLAGSYEQYF
TRBV11-2	TRBJ2-4	TRBD2	few	TGTGCCAGCAGCTTAGTGGGAGGGAGCATTCAGTACTTC	CASSLVGGSIQYF
TRBV7-9	TRBJ1-5	.	.	TGTGCCAGCAGCTTAGGGGACCTATCTCAGCCCCAGCATTTT	CASSLGDLSQPQHF
TRBV6-6	TRBJ1-1	.	.	TGTGCCAGCAGACCCAACGTTGGGGGGACTGAAGCTTTCTTT	CASRPNVGGTEAFF
TRBV6-6	TRBJ2-4	.	once	TGTGCCAGCAGGAGGGCGTCGGCCAAAAACATTCAGTACTTC	CASRRASAKNIQYF
TRBV29-1	TRBJ1-2	.	.	TGCAGCGTTTCGACAGCCGCCTATGGCTACACCTTC	CSVSTAAYGYTF
TRBV7-6	TRBJ1-5	.	.	TGTGCCAGCAGCTTAGAGCAGGGCAATCAGCCCCAGCATTTT	CASSLEQGNQPQHF
TRBV4-3	TRBJ2-7	TRBD2	.	TGCGCCAGCAGCCAGCATCTAGCGGGGGCCGCACAGGTTGAGCAGTACTTC	CASSQHLAGAAQVEQYF
TRBV4-1	TRBJ2-5	.	.	TGCGCCAGCAGCCAAGGACTGGGAGAGACCCAGTACTTC	CASSQGLGETQYF
TRBV5-4	TRBJ2-3	.	.	TGTGCCAGCAGCCCGGGACGGGTCGCAGATACGCAGTATTTT	CASSPGRVADTQYF